Shown below are 15 T cell receptor beta chains from a single sample sequenced in a study of patients and donors after allogeneic stem cell transplantation. MiXCR, applied by TCRdb to the RT-PCR reads, yields one record per CDR3 protein. The sample has about a million distinct CDR3 sequences; 18% are singletons. Sequenced material: blood, either unsorted or a sorted T cell fraction (not recorded which). These receptors all stem from a human donor who was either an allogeneic HSCT recipient or a stem cell or donor lymphocyte infusion donor (not recorded which). It is not recorded whose cells these are; they may come from a transplant donor.

In this sample, this clonotype turned up a few times. The gene calls are TRBV5-4 and TRBJ2-1, with D possibly being TRBD1 or TRBD2 (7 bases each). This CDR3 has 14 amino acids. The V and J ends lost 2 bases and 7 bases respectively, with 13 bases between them. Germline V lookup: CDR1 SGHNT, CDR2 YYREEE (reference sequence). The DNA for the CDR3 is TGTGCCAGCAGCTTCCAGGGGGGGAGGAATGAGCAGTTCTTC. Translated, it gives CASSFQGGRNEQFF. Based on the CDR3 plus reference TRBV5-4 and TRBJ2-1, the full variable domain is ETGVTQSPTHLIKTRGQQVTLRCSSQSGHNTVSWYQQALGQGPQFIFQYYREEENGRGNFPPRFSGLQFPNYSSELNVNALELDDSALYLCASSFQGGRNEQFFGPGTRLTVL.

This clonotype was recorded many times. The V gene is TRBV29-1, the J gene TRBJ1-2; the D gene is possibly TRBD1 (5 bases). The CDR3 runs to 15 residues. Looked up from germline, CDR1 is SQVTM and CDR2 is ANQGSEA. V lost 2 bases, J lost 5 bases, and 18 bases lay in between. In DNA form, the CDR3 reads TGCAGCGTTGAATTCAGGGAAAGATTGTGGTATGGCTACACCTTC. Translation gives CSVEFRERLWYGYTF.

The V gene is TRBV20-1, the J gene TRBJ2-1, with 10 nucleotides matching TRBD2. Per the germline V gene, CDR1 is DFQATT and CDR2 is SNEGSKA (reference sequence). With V trimmed by 6 bases and J by 7 bases, 9 bases remained unmatched. The CDR3 is made up of 14 amino acids. Here the CDR3 DNA reads TGCAGTGCCCCCCCTAGCGGGAGCATTAATGAGCAGTTCTTC. Translating it yields CSAPPSGSINEQFF.

The genes are TRBV7-9 and TRBJ2-3; no clear D. The ends were cut back, 5 bases at V and 8 bases at J, with 14 bases in the middle. This CDR3 has 13 residues. Germline lookup yields CDR1 SEHNR and CDR2 FQNEAQ (reference sequence). The CDR3: CASSQTRAITQYF. In DNA form, the CDR3 reads TGTGCCAGCAGCCAAACACGGGCCATTACGCAGTATTTT.

V is TRBV15 and J is TRBJ2-1, with a weak D call TRBD2 (7 bases). Germline loops: CDR1 LNHNV, CDR2 YYDKDF (reference sequence). The CDR3 length is 13 residues. Trimming cost V 3 bases and J 8 bases, with 11 bases left between them. The CDR3 loop is CATSRGGGYEQFF. The DNA of the CDR3 is TGTGCCACCAGCAGGGGCGGGGGCTATGAGCAGTTCTTC.

This rearrangement joins TRBV2 to TRBJ1-1; D is unresolved. Trimming cost V 4 bases and J 4 bases, with 13 bases left between them. This CDR3 has 14 residues. The germline V gene has CDR1 SNHLY and CDR2 FYNNEI. The CDR3 loop is CASSVAGLGTEAFF. The CDR3 DNA reads as TGTGCCAGCAGTGTCGCCGGGCTTGGCACTGAAGCTTTCTTT. Variable domain in full (rest from reference TRBV2 and TRBJ1-1): EPEVTQTPSHQVTQMGQEVILRCVPISNHLYFYWYRQILGQKVEFLVSFYNNEISEKSEIFDDQFSVERPDGSNFTLKIRSTKLEDSAMYFCASSVAGLGTEAFFGQGTRLTVV.

This clonotype was seen only a few times. The chain has TRBV9 and TRBJ2-2; 8 bases match TRBD2. The V gene's germline CDR1 is SGDLS and CDR2 YYNGEE. Trimming at V came to 4 bases and at J to 4 bases, leaving 9 bases not matched to a gene. The length of the CDR3 is 16 residues. The CDR3 nucleotides read TGTGCCAGCAGCACGCAAGCGGGAGAGGTCACCGGGGAGCTGTTTTTT. It specifies CASSTQAGEVTGELFF.

The sample holds a few counts of this clonotype. V gene TRBV4-1 combines with J gene TRBJ2-2; possibly TRBD1 for D (5 bases). Germline assignment: CDR1 MGHRA and CDR2 YSYEKL. The CDR3 totals 17 residues. V was trimmed by 1 base and J by 3 bases, leaving 15 bases between them. The CDR3 loop is CASSQVDLRGDTGELFF. In DNA, the CDR3 is TGCGCCAGCAGCCAAGTTGATTTAAGGGGTGACACCGGGGAGCTGTTTTTT.

V gene TRBV11-1 combines with J gene TRBJ1-2; maybe TRBD1 (5 bases). V was cut by 1 base and J by 0 bases, with 18 bases left in between. CDR1 and CDR2 from the germline V gene are SGHAT and FQDESV (reference sequence). This CDR3 contains 18 residues. The CDR3 DNA sequence: TGTGCCAGCAGCTTAGGGCCGGGGGAGATCGTCTCTAACTATGGCTACACCTTC. Encoded protein: CASSLGPGEIVSNYGYTF.

This clonotype was recorded many times. This chain joins TRBV12-3 or TRBV12-4 and TRBJ2-1; TRBD1 matches at 11 bases. The J segment lost 10 bases and the V segment lost 6 bases, leaving 5 bases of the junction unmatched. This CDR3 region has 13 residues. The chain's CDR3 is CASSPGTGGEQFF. The CDR3 DNA sequence: TGTGCCAGCAGCCCCGGGACAGGGGGAGAGCAGTTCTTC.

This clonotype has just a few counts. This chain connects TRBV4-2 to TRBJ2-1; 16 bases map to TRBD2. Germline V gene sequence: CDR1 LGHNA, CDR2 YNFKEQ. This CDR3 region has 19 residues. Trimming at V came to 2 bases and at J to 0 bases, leaving 4 bases not matched to a gene. CDR3 nucleotide sequence: TGTGCCAGCAGCCAACTGGGACTAGCGGGGGGGGTCTCCTACAATGAGCAGTTCTTC. Protein product: CASSQLGLAGGVSYNEQFF.

This clonotype was counted between two and nine times. This chain uses TRBV20-1 with TRBJ1-5; D is ambiguous. This CDR3 is 13 amino acids long. Trimming took off 4 bases at V and 2 bases at J, with 9 bases between the two ends. Germline V gene lookup returns CDR1 DFQATT and CDR2 SNEGSKA (reference sequence). CDR3 sequence reads: CSAILLGNQPQHF. CDR3 DNA sequence: TGCAGTGCTATCCTACTGGGCAATCAGCCCCAGCATTTT.

The chain has TRBV5-1 and TRBJ2-2, with 13 positions matching TRBD2. The CDR3 is 19 amino acids. Germline CDR1 and CDR2: SGHRS and YFSETQ. Trimming removed 4 bases from V and 0 bases from J; junction bases left unmatched: 9. CDR3 bases: TGCGCCAGCAGCAGCCAGGGACTAGCGGGAATCTCGAACACCGGGGAGCTGTTTTTT. Amino acids: CASSSQGLAGISNTGELFF. The full variable domain, with the rest looked up from reference TRBV5-1 and TRBJ2-2, is KAGVTQTPRYLIKTRGQQVTLSCSPISGHRSVSWYQQTPGQGLQFLFEYFSETQRNKGNFPGRFSGRQFSNSRSEMNVSTLELGDSALYLCASSSQGLAGISNTGELFFGEGSRLTVL.

In its sample, this clonotype was seen a few times. The chain recombines TRBV5-6 with TRBJ1-1, with D tentatively TRBD1 (5 bases). Germline CDR1 SGHDT, CDR2 YYEEEE. This CDR3 region has 13 residues. Trimming removed 7 bases at V and 12 bases at J, with 22 bases between. In DNA, the CDR3 is TGTGCCAGCCGCCGCCCGGGGCAGCTGCGTCCTTTCTTT. It encodes CASRRPGQLRPFF.

The V and J genes are TRBV12-3 or TRBV12-4 and TRBJ1-2; TRBD1 agrees at 7 bases. V shed 2 bases and J 2 bases; nucleotides not matched to a gene: 5. The CDR3 runs 15 residues. The CDR3 coding sequence is TGTGCCAGCAGTTTACTGACAGGGTTCAACTATGGCTACACCTTC. Its translation is CASSLLTGFNYGYTF.